This T cell receptor (beta chain) was identified in a study of cytomegalovirus exposure and HLA in healthy donors. PCR amplification relied on 60 Vbeta primers (plus 13 Jbeta primers). Original analysis: In a later analysis, the count reached about 75 million unique TCR beta chains, with about 9.9 million shared. Clones were read by immunoSEQ multiplex PCR, and TCRdb kept only the in-frame ones, dropping some. V, J and clone size are taken as reported in that table, and D and trimming were inferred from the DNA itself. The sample lists roughly 100,000 clones, 60% to 75% occurring once. The origin of this receptor is a man between 40 and 49 years old in good health and CMV-seropositive. Sequencing was carried out using PBMCs.

CDR3 bases: TGTGCCAGCAGTTCCACCGGGACAGGGGAAGAGACCCAGTACTTC. Its translation is CASSSTGTGEETQYF. The chain is built from TRBV6-6 and TRBJ2-5; TRBD1 matches 10 bases. The ends lost 4 bases at V and 3 bases at J; junction bases unmatched: 5. Germline assignment: CDR1 MNHNY and CDR2 SVGAGI (reference sequence). The CDR3 totals 15 residues.